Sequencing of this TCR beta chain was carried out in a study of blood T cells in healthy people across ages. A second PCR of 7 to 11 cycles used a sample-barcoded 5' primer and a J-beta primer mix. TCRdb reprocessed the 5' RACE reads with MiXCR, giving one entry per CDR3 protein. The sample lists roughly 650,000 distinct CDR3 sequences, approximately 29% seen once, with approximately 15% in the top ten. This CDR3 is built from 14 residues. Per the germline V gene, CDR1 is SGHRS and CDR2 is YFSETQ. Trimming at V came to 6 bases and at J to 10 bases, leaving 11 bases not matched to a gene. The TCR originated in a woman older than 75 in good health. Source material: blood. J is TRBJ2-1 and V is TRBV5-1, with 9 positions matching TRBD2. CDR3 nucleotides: TGCGCCAGCAAGGTCGATAGCGGGAGTTTGGAGCAGTTCTTC. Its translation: CASKVDSGSLEQFF.